This T cell receptor (beta chain) was identified during a study of identical twins. The CDR3 has 15 amino acids. Germline CDR1 reads DFQATT; CDR2 reads SNEGSKA (reference sequence). V lost 3 bases, J lost 5 bases, and 8 bases stayed unmatched. This clonotype came up many times. MiXCR was run by TCRdb on the 5' RACE reads, yielding one entry per CDR3 protein. The sample lists approximately 230,000 distinct CDR3 sequences; over 13% were seen once. Sample: memory (CD45RO+) T cells sorted from blood. The clonotype originates from a woman between 18 and 29 years old in good health. V usage is TRBV20-1 and J usage is TRBJ2-5; the match to TRBD2 covers 11 bases. This CDR3 is CSARGSSGGRETQYF. As DNA, the CDR3 is TGCAGTGCTAGGGGATCTAGCGGGGGGAGGGAGACCCAGTACTTC.